This TCR beta chain was captured in a study of cytomegalovirus exposure and HLA in healthy donors. In this sample, this clone turned up once. Its antigen remains unknown. V shed 5 bases and J shed 6 bases, with 9 bases lying between them. Per germline, CDR1 SSHAT and CDR2 FNYEAQ (reference sequence). The CDR3 runs to 12 residues. Study-wide results and caveats: Rates of TCR association differed by HLA locus in a later analysis, with DRB1 highest and HLA-C lowest. Across donors, presence/absence analyses took sequencing depth to be roughly uniform. Researchers reportedly found TCR beta sequences accurately predicted most subjects' HLA-A and HLA-B alleles.

Researchers ran the PCR with 60 Vbeta and 13 Jbeta primers. Repertoires were generated with immunoSEQ multiplex PCR, while TCRdb's copy carries only in-frame clones and drops some. The sample lists about 160,000 clones, approximately 75% occurring once. Donors counted as nominally healthy when sampled, yet unrecorded immune exposures were likely. The chain recombines TRBV7-7 with TRBJ2-3, with TRBD1 as a possible D gene (7 bases). The sequencing input was PBMCs. This receptor was taken from a young man in good health and CMV-seropositive. The CDR3 here is CASSPGGDTQYF. The CDR3 DNA follows: TGTGCCAGCAGCCCAGGGGGGGATACGCAGTATTTT.